These T cell receptor beta chains were read from a single sample in a study of early T cells in non-severe SARS-CoV-2 infection. Via MiXCR, TCRdb re-called the 5' RACE reads, giving one row per CDR3 protein. The sample contains approximately 70,000 distinct CDR3 sequences, roughly 12% of which appear only once. Sequencing used whole blood, obtained at baseline. The receptors were gathered from an adult who was a healthcare worker with PCR-confirmed SARS-CoV-2 infection or an uninfected control (not recorded which). The donor label of this sample is uncertain. Both conserved end residues are trimmed from each CDR3.

TRBJ1-2 | TRBV7-2 | ASSFRDRAGYT
TRBJ2-2 | TRBV19 | ASSTTGWTGELF
TRBJ2-1 | TRBV9 | ASTGGPSSYNEQF
TRBJ2-2 | TRBV18 | ASSPSSGELF
TRBJ2-2 | TRBV29-1 | SVARGRANTGELF
TRBJ2-7 | TRBV5-1 | ASSLAPGTYEQY
TRBJ2-3 | TRBV20-1 | SASARQGSMDTDTQY
TRBJ2-7 | TRBV6-5 | ASSYTGQGASEQY
TRBJ1-5 | TRBV10-1 | ASSESSLQPQH
TRBJ2-3 | TRBV5-1 | ASSLGTGGGTDTQY
TRBJ2-1 | TRBV18 | ASSRKTAYNEQF
TRBJ2-7 | TRBV6-2/TRBV6-3 | ASSPNIGAYEQY
TRBJ1-2 | TRBV11-3 | ASSLDSGQGAFRYGYT
TRBJ1-1 | TRBV5-6 | ASSWGGRVNTEAF
TRBJ1-2 | TRBV12-3/TRBV12-4 | ASSMRMGYGYT
TRBJ1-2 | TRBV20-1 | SALLGNYGYT
TRBJ1-4 | TRBV6-5 | ASSWTVYNEKLF
TRBJ1-5 | TRBV7-8 | ASSLTVSRGYQPQH
TRBJ1-1 | TRBV7-6 | ASSLILRDRNTEAF
TRBJ1-5 | TRBV15 | ATSSNADQPQH
TRBJ2-2 | TRBV11-2 | ASSFTGSNTGELF
TRBJ2-5 | TRBV7-9 | ASSSPKTGWEETQY
TRBJ2-7 | TRBV15 | ATSGGGPNEQY
TRBJ1-3 | TRBV19 | ASKGSGNTIY
TRBJ2-4 | TRBV2 | ASSWAGPLAKNIQY
TRBJ2-3 | TRBV27 | ASSADASGLPWGTQY
TRBJ2-4 | TRBV6-1 | ASNPKGSGLSVKNIQY
TRBJ2-1 | TRBV12-3/TRBV12-4 | ASSFGIRYNEQF
TRBJ2-1 | TRBV3-1 | ASSLGGSMYNEQF
TRBJ1-5 | TRBV7-2 | ASSLRSGINQPQH
TRBJ2-2 | TRBV27 | ASSLQGVQNTGELF
TRBJ2-2 | TRBV5-5 | ASSLRVNTGELF
TRBJ2-7 | TRBV19 | ASSILISSYEQY
TRBJ2-1 | TRBV24-1 | ATSDSPARNEQF
TRBJ1-1 | TRBV18 | ASSNQIVNTEAF
TRBJ1-2 | TRBV20-1 | SAPSMPNYGYT
TRBJ2-2 | TRBV5-1 | ASSAFLNTGELF
TRBJ2-2 | TRBV9 | ASSVAGSTPTGELF
TRBJ2-7 | TRBV27 | ASSRGTSGTREKYEQY
TRBJ2-1 | TRBV7-8 | ASSFFLMGAPYNEQF
TRBJ2-4 | TRBV6-2/TRBV6-3 | ASSRRLRAKNIQY
TRBJ2-7 | TRBV7-2 | ASSSGPGQGTYEQY
TRBJ1-1 | TRBV3-1 | ASRETGGLYTEAF
TRBJ2-1 | TRBV4-1 | ASSQDYRGEQF